This TCR beta chain appears in the sequencing data of a study of CD8+ T cells in alopecia areata. The study's findings and limits: Normal-skin resident alphabeta T cells also appear among scalp sample sequences. Tofacitinib significantly lowered scalp clonality and expanded CD8+ clones among the top 100.

RNA extraction and reverse transcription yielded cDNA as sequencing template. Libraries were prepared by immunoSEQ multiplex PCR; TCRdb keeps only in-frame clonotypes and omits some of them. The data show 150,000 to 200,000 clones, roughly 60% seen once. Concerning this clone: Its cognate antigen is unknown.

Sample treatment: oral pan-JAK inhibitor, 5-10 mg twice daily. The CDR3 consists of 14 residues. Germline V gene sequence: CDR1 SNHLY, CDR2 FYNNEI. V was pared by 5 bases and J by 7 bases, with 10 bases of the junction left unmatched. The chain has TRBV2 and TRBJ1-2; 7 positions match TRBD1. This sequence was found in a human donor with alopecia areata. The material was CD4+ T cells sorted from blood, obtained at week 24, from a patient treated with tofacitinib. CDR3 amino acids: CASSWDSPSGGYTF. The CDR3 bases are TGTGCCAGCAGTTGGGACAGTCCCTCCGGTGGCTACACCTTC.